This TCR beta chain is from a study of shared clonotypes between healthy human individuals. Whole-study context: Every donor yielded three CD4 naive, three CD4 memory, two CD8 naive and one CD8 memory plate.

This clone showed up just once. Naive CD8 populations comprised CD45RO-negative cells positively selected for CCR7, excluding terminally differentiated effector memory CD45RA+ cells. Trimming took 1 base from V and 3 from J, leaving 18 bases between them. Germline CDR1 and CDR2: LNHNV and YYDKDF (reference sequence). The CDR3 consists of 17 residues. Authors' processing steps: Junction-only sequences produced by ImmunoSEQ had no quality scores, so filtering differed. The assay was immunoSEQ multiplex PCR, and TCRdb's table has in-frame clones only and misses some. The D gene and trimming were derived from the DNA, and the V and J assignments and clone size from that table. The data show approximately 600,000 clones, roughly 95% seen once.

Sequenced material: naive CD8+ T cells sorted from blood. This TCR was recovered from a woman in her twenties or thirties in good health. V is TRBV15 and J is TRBJ1-1; a weak D match, TRBD1 (5 bases). The CDR3 reads CATSRGPGPGGYTEAFF. DNA for the CDR3: TGTGCCACCAGCAGAGGTCCGGGGCCCGGCGGGTACACTGAAGCTTTCTTT.